The next 13 T cell receptor beta chains were all read from a single sample in a study of blood T cell repertoires in COVID-19. Method: immunoSEQ multiplex PCR; TCRdb's copy keeps in-frame clones and lacks some. Of about 220,000 clones listed, 80% to 85% are singletons. Source material: peripheral blood. These receptors were obtained from a woman aged 25 to 45 who had recovered from COVID-19.

The V and J genes are TRBV7-6 and TRBJ2-6; 9 positions agree with TRBD1. V lost 1 base and J lost 0; bases outside the gene matches: 1. Germline-derived CDR1 and CDR2 are SGHVS and FNYEAQ. This CDR3 is 17 amino acids long. DNA of the CDR3: TGTGCCAGCAGCTTAGGACAGGGGGGCTCTGGGGCCAACGTCCTGACTTTC. Its protein is CASSLGQGGSGANVLTF.

The CDR3 bases are TGTGCCAGCAGCTATTACGGCTCTAGCGGGAGGGATGAGCAGTTCTTC. Translating gives CASSYYGSSGRDEQFF. J is TRBJ2-1 and V is TRBV9, with 12 nucleotides matching TRBD2. The CDR3 totals 16 residues. V trimming: 4 bases; J trimming: 8 bases; junction bases outside the gene matches: 10. Germline CDR1 and CDR2: SGDLS and YYNGEE.

The chain employs TRBV12-3 or TRBV12-4 and TRBJ1-1; no firm D call. V was trimmed by 0 bases and J by 0 bases, leaving 2 bases between them. The CDR3 runs to 13 residues. In nucleotides, the CDR3 is TGTGCCAGCAGTTTAGCCGTGAACACTGAAGCTTTCTTT. This sequence encodes CASSLAVNTEAFF.

The V and J genes are TRBV27 and TRBJ2-7; no firm D call. The CDR3 has 15 amino acids. Germline V gene sequence: CDR1 MNHEY, CDR2 SMNVEV (reference sequence). The ends were cut back, 0 bases at V and 2 bases at J, with 11 bases in the middle. The CDR3 DNA sequence: TGTGCCAGCAGTTTATCCTATACCTTTACCTACGAGCAGTACTTC. This gives the protein CASSLSYTFTYEQYF.

The chain couples TRBV28 to TRBJ2-3; D is perhaps TRBD2 (5 bases). From germline, CDR1 is MDHEN and CDR2 SYDVKM. With 8 bases removed from V and 2 bases from J, the gap between germline ends came to 17 bases. The CDR3 totals 15 residues. The CDR3 bases are TGTGCCAGCGACCAGGAAGGACTTGCCACAGATACGCAGTATTTT. Translated, it gives CASDQEGLATDTQYF.

A few counts support this clone. The gene calls are TRBV28 and TRBJ2-7, with D hard to call. The ends were cut back, 2 bases at V and 4 bases at J, with 9 bases in the middle. The V gene's germline CDR1 is MDHEN and CDR2 SYDVKM. CDR3 length: 13 amino acids. The CDR3 sequence: CASSLGPFYEQYF. The DNA of the CDR3 is TGTGCCAGCAGTTTAGGGCCGTTTTACGAGCAGTACTTC. The variable domain in full, with the rest retrieved from reference TRBV28 and TRBJ2-7, is DVKVTQSSRYLVKRTGEKVFLECVQDMDHENMFWYRQDPGLGLRLIYFSYDVKMKEKGDIPEGYSVSREKKERFSLILESASTNQTSMYLCASSLGPFYEQYFGPGTRLTVT.

The V gene is TRBV19, the J gene TRBJ2-1, with TRBD2 identical over 11 bases. This CDR3 has 16 amino acids. CDR1 LNHDA and CDR2 SQIVND come from the germline V gene (reference sequence). The ends lost 6 bases at V and 0 bases at J; junction bases unmatched: 4. CDR3 loop: CASSSTSGVSYNEQFF. The CDR3 nucleotides read TGTGCCAGTAGCTCGACTAGCGGGGTCTCCTACAATGAGCAGTTCTTC.

This clone was detected only a few times. The chain links TRBV2 to TRBJ1-5, with 8 bases fitting TRBD1. CDR1 and CDR2 from the germline V gene are SNHLY and FYNNEI. The CDR3 length is 14 residues. The junction had 8 bases not matched to a gene; V was cut back by 7 bases and J by 6 bases. The CDR3 DNA reads as TGTGCCAGCATTGGACAGGGAGGGGGTCAGCCCCAGCATTTT. Translation: CASIGQGGGQPQHF. Variable domain in full (rest from reference TRBV2 and TRBJ1-5): EPEVTQTPSHQVTQMGQEVILRCVPISNHLYFYWYRQILGQKVEFLVSFYNNEISEKSEIFDDQFSVERPDGSNFTLKIRSTKLEDSAMYFCASIGQGGGQPQHFGDGTRLSIL.

This sequence joins TRBV7-2 and TRBJ2-7; 9 bases match TRBD2. This CDR3 is 15 amino acids long. J gave up 4 bases and V 3 bases, and 7 bases lay outside the gene matches. The V gene's germline CDR1 is SGHTA and CDR2 FQGNSA. This chain's CDR3 is CASSFRLAGIYEQYF. CDR3 sequence (DNA): TGTGCCAGCAGCTTCCGCCTAGCGGGAATATACGAGCAGTACTTC.

The chain joins TRBV5-1 to TRBJ1-1; 7 bases are shared with TRBD1. Per the germline V gene, CDR1 is SGHRS and CDR2 is YFSETQ. The CDR3 extends over 15 amino acids. V dropped 0 bases and J dropped 11; count of bases not matched to a gene: 13. The CDR3 spells CASSLGFEGAVAAFF. The CDR3 nucleotides read TGCGCCAGCAGCTTGGGGTTTGAGGGGGCAGTCGCGGCTTTCTTT.

This sequence joins TRBV2 and TRBJ2-4; D is uncertain. The CDR3 has 13 amino acids. Between the trimmed V and J ends, which lost 9 bases and 3 bases, there was a span of 12 bases. CDR1 and CDR2 (germline): SNHLY, FYNNEI. The DNA for the CDR3 is TGTGCCAGTAACAGCCAGTTCAAAAACATTCAGTACTTC. This sequence encodes CASNSQFKNIQYF. Full variable domain (rest looked up from reference TRBV2 and TRBJ2-4): EPEVTQTPSHQVTQMGQEVILRCVPISNHLYFYWYRQILGQKVEFLVSFYNNEISEKSEIFDDQFSVERPDGSNFTLKIRSTKLEDSAMYFCASNSQFKNIQYFGAGTRLSVL.

This clone appeared a single time. This chain joins TRBV9 and TRBJ2-1; D is uncertain. CDR1 is SGDLS, CDR2 YYNGEE, per germline. The CDR3 is 14 residues long. The V and J ends lost 4 bases and 4 bases respectively, with 12 bases between them. The CDR3 sequence is CASSPEVGYNEQFF. DNA for the CDR3: TGTGCCAGCAGCCCAGAGGTTGGGTACAATGAGCAGTTCTTC.

DNA of the CDR3: TGTGCCAGTAGTATAGGACAGGTCCGGGACAATGAGCAGTTCTTC. This codes for CASSIGQVRDNEQFF. The V and J genes are TRBV19 and TRBJ2-1, with a tentative D call TRBD1 (6 bases). The germline CDR1 and CDR2 sequences are LNHDA and SQIVND (reference sequence). The CDR3 spans 15 residues. Trimming took 1 base from V and 5 from J, leaving 12 bases between them.